The rows below give T cell receptor beta chains drawn from one sample of a study of T cell responses to AZD1222 COVID-19 vaccine. Libraries were prepared by immunoSEQ multiplex PCR; TCRdb keeps only in-frame clonotypes and omits some of them. The sample has tens of thousands of clones, about three quarters seen once; the top ten hold about 3.7%. The sample here was peripheral blood, taken 28 days after the second AZD1222 dose. The origin of the receptors is an adult who received the AZD1222 COVID-19 vaccine. The CDR3 runs from the conserved cysteine through the conserved F or W. Fields, in order: J gene, clone size, V gene, D gene, CDR3 protein, CDR3 DNA. The D gene is left open where the match is weak. The listing skips clone size in some rows; elsewhere it reads once, few, many or a size class.

>TRBJ2-3|NA|TRBV28|NA
CASSLPGGGTDTQYF
TGTGCCAGCAGTTTACCGGGGGGCGGCACAGATACGCAGTATTTT
>TRBJ1-1|once|TRBV6-5|NA
CASSTVVNTEAFF
TGTGCCAGCAGCACCGTCGTCAACACTGAAGCTTTCTTT
>TRBJ2-7|NA|TRBV7-9|TRBD1
CASSPRQGIHEQYF
TGTGCCAGCAGCCCTCGACAGGGAATCCATGAGCAGTACTTC
>TRBJ1-6|NA|TRBV19|NA
CASSIFAGGKNSPLHF
TGTGCCAGTAGTATTTTTGCAGGAGGAAAAAATTCACCCCTCCACTTT
>TRBJ1-5|NA|TRBV2|TRBD1
CASSLTGGRQPQHF
TGTGCCAGCAGTTTGACAGGGGGCAGGCAGCCCCAGCATTTT
>TRBJ1-2|NA|TRBV12-3/TRBV12-4|NA
CASSLEGGLYTF
TGTGCCAGCAGTTTAGAGGGGGGTTTGTACACCTTC
>TRBJ1-2|NA|TRBV4-1|TRBD1
CASSQDQGTGGALYGYTF
TGCGCCAGCAGCCAAGATCAGGGGACAGGGGGCGCCCTCTATGGCTACACCTTC
>TRBJ1-2|NA|TRBV27|TRBD1
CASSSQAGQGNYGYTF
TGTGCCAGCAGTTCCCAAGCGGGACAGGGGAACTATGGCTACACCTTC
>TRBJ2-3|once|TRBV5-1|NA
CASSPQGSRMDTQYF
TGCGCCAGCAGCCCGCAGGGTTCCCGGATGGATACGCAGTATTTT
>TRBJ1-6|once|TRBV11-3|NA
CASSLVPGADNSPLHF
TGTGCCAGCAGCTTAGTCCCAGGGGCGGATAATTCACCCCTCCACTTT
>TRBJ1-1|NA|TRBV11-2|NA
CASSFPGIKWNTEAFF
TGTGCCAGCAGCTTCCCCGGGATCAAGTGGAACACTGAAGCTTTCTTT
>TRBJ1-1|once|TRBV21-1|NA
CASSQSTPSRNTEAFF
TGTGCCAGCAGCCAAAGTACCCCCAGCAGGAACACTGAAGCTTTCTTT
>TRBJ1-6|NA|TRBV15|NA
CATSRDQNSPLHF
TGTGCCACCAGCAGAGACCAGAATTCACCCCTCCACTTT
>TRBJ2-3|NA|TRBV9|NA
CASSVDHSTDTQYF
TGTGCCAGCAGCGTCGACCATAGCACAGATACGCAGTATTTT
>TRBJ2-1|NA|TRBV4-2|TRBD2
CASSPHTSGGDLKHSSYNEQFF
TGTGCCAGCAGCCCCCATACTAGCGGGGGCGACTTAAAACATAGCTCCTACAATGAGCAGTTCTTC
>TRBJ1-3|NA|TRBV19|NA
CASSRVSGNTIYF
TGTGCCAGTAGCAGGGTCTCTGGAAACACCATATATTTT
>TRBJ2-4|NA|TRBV6-5|NA
CASSSLSQNIQYF
TGTGCCAGCAGTTCCCTGTCTCAAAACATTCAGTACTTC
>TRBJ1-2|NA|TRBV5-6|NA
CASSLGSSYGYTF
TGTGCCAGCAGCTTGGGCAGTTCCTATGGCTACACCTTC
>TRBJ2-6|NA|TRBV10-3|NA
CAIGYSPSGANVLTF
TGTGCCATCGGGTACAGCCCATCTGGGGCCAACGTCCTGACTTTC
>TRBJ1-3|NA|TRBV28|TRBD1
CASRYTGQGRGGNTIYF
TGTGCCAGCAGATACACCGGACAGGGGAGGGGTGGAAACACCATATATTTT
>TRBJ1-3|NA|TRBV5-5|NA
CASSLGAGSNLGDTIYF
TGTGCCAGCAGCTTGGGGGCAGGGTCTAATCTAGGAGACACCATATATTTT
>TRBJ2-1|NA|TRBV4-3|NA
CASSQDQGSYNEQFF
TGCGCCAGCAGCCAAGACCAGGGATCCTACAATGAGCAGTTCTTC
>TRBJ2-1|NA|TRBV19|NA
CASSPATGLYNEQFF
TGTGCCAGTAGTCCGGCGACGGGGCTTTACAATGAGCAGTTCTTC
>TRBJ2-7|NA|TRBV3-1/TRBV3-2|NA
CASSQESGGREQYF
TGTGCCAGCAGCCAAGAATCCGGTGGGCGCGAGCAGTACTTC
>TRBJ1-6|NA|TRBV2|NA
CASRATQYNSPLHF
TGTGCCAGCAGAGCGACACAATATAATTCACCCCTCCACTTT
>TRBJ1-1|NA|TRBV6-1|NA
CASSEAGNTEAFF
TGTGCCAGCAGTGAAGCGGGGAACACTGAAGCTTTCTTT
>TRBJ1-2|NA|TRBV2|NA
CASTTATDRYGYTF
TGTGCCAGCACGACAGCGACAGACCGATATGGCTACACCTTC
>TRBJ1-3|NA|TRBV12-3/TRBV12-4|NA
CASSLFGGNTIYF
TGTGCCAGCAGTTTGTTTGGCGGAAACACCATATATTTT
>TRBJ1-6|NA|TRBV10-3|NA
CATTRAGDSPLHF
TGTGCCACGACAAGGGCGGGGGATTCACCCCTCCACTTT
>TRBJ1-1|NA|TRBV19|NA
CASSPRRGTEAFF
TGTGCCAGTAGTCCCCGGCGGGGGACTGAAGCTTTCTTT
>TRBJ2-7|few|TRBV15|NA
CATSREGWGADYEQYF
TGTGCCACCAGCAGAGAGGGATGGGGGGCCGACTACGAGCAGTACTTC
>TRBJ2-7|once|TRBV4-2|TRBD2
CASSQDASGVRYEQYF
TGTGCCAGCAGCCAAGACGCTAGCGGGGTAAGATACGAGCAGTACTTC
>TRBJ1-2|NA|TRBV18|NA
CASSALGQHDGYTF
TGTGCCAGCTCGGCTCTAGGACAGCATGATGGCTACACCTTC
>TRBJ2-7|NA|TRBV18|TRBD1
CASSQDRGYEQYF
TGTGCCAGCTCGCAAGACAGGGGGTACGAGCAGTACTTC
>TRBJ2-5|NA|TRBV2|TRBD1
CASSEFLGQGAETQYF
TGTGCCAGCAGTGAATTTTTGGGACAGGGGGCTGAGACCCAGTACTTC
>TRBJ2-1|NA|TRBV14|NA
CASSQDQRAIYNEQFF
TGTGCCAGCAGCCAAGATCAAAGGGCCATTTACAATGAGCAGTTCTTC
>TRBJ2-5|NA|TRBV5-6|NA
CASSFASEETQYF
TGTGCCAGCAGCTTTGCCAGTGAAGAGACCCAGTACTTC
>TRBJ1-5|NA|TRBV2|NA
CASSETNQPQHF
TGTGCCAGCAGTGAGACAAATCAGCCCCAGCATTTT
>TRBJ2-3|once|TRBV10-3|NA
CAISESKASLGGDTQYF
TGTGCCATCAGTGAGTCGAAGGCTAGCTTAGGGGGGGATACGCAGTATTTT